A selection of T cell receptor beta chains follows, all from one sample in a study of cytomegalovirus exposure and HLA in healthy donors. Method: immunoSEQ multiplex PCR; TCRdb's copy keeps in-frame clones and lacks some. The data show 150,000 to 200,000 clones, 79% seen once. Sequencing was performed on PBMCs. These receptors were collected from a middle-aged woman in good health and CMV-seronegative. Both conserved end residues are part of each CDR3. Expanded clones are given a class, and other clones once, few, many or no size at all.

clone_size j_call v_call cdr3_aa
NA TRBJ2-7 TRBV29-1 CSALPQGKSYEQYF
once TRBJ2-5 TRBV6-5 CASNPSGKETQYF
once TRBJ1-2 TRBV5-4 CASSLSLTGIYGYTF
NA TRBJ2-2 TRBV7-2 CASSIMRTGELFF
NA TRBJ2-1 TRBV19 CASSTSGSSYNEQFF
NA TRBJ2-3 TRBV4-1 CASSRLARDTQYF
once TRBJ2-5 TRBV11-2 CASSLRREETQYF
NA TRBJ1-5 TRBV7-2 CASSLLGQFNQPQHF
few TRBJ1-3 TRBV27 CASGPDRAGNTIYF
NA TRBJ2-7 TRBV2 CASSAGYSYEQYF
once TRBJ2-1 TRBV5-6 CASSIRASGSNEQFF
NA TRBJ1-3 TRBV5-4 CASSFPGQRSSGNTIYF
NA TRBJ2-5 TRBV9 CASSVAASGGAQETQYF
NA TRBJ2-7 TRBV21-1 CASSDERQGAYEQYF
NA TRBJ2-2 TRBV28 CASSLSVGLSTGELFF
NA TRBJ2-7 TRBV27 CASSFAGTPAYEQYF
NA TRBJ2-7 TRBV7-8 CASSLEQGPYEQYF
NA TRBJ2-5 TRBV7-9 CASSSTVAGAETQYF
NA TRBJ2-5 TRBV5-4 CASSVDRGVQETQYF
NA TRBJ1-1 TRBV5-1 CASSLVGSGLNTEAFF
NA TRBJ1-2 TRBV2 CASSRTERVYGYTF
NA TRBJ1-4 TRBV6-5 CASSFSGGDEKLFF
NA NA TRBV7-2 CASRYTSGGSYEQYF
NA TRBJ1-1 TRBV11-3 CASSLDQGTAFF
NA TRBJ2-6 TRBV5-4 CASSAGTLLGANVLTF
NA TRBJ1-1 TRBV28 CASSLEQGAAFF
few TRBJ2-7 TRBV5-1 CASSLATTGYEQYF
NA TRBJ2-6 TRBV28 CASNPGGAGANVLTF
NA TRBJ2-7 TRBV7-2 CASSSTSGGTYEQYF
NA TRBJ1-1 TRBV5-4 CASSLDLRGTEAFF
NA TRBJ1-4 TRBV30 CAWSARGLDEKLFF
NA TRBJ2-7 TRBV25-1 CASSENSGPSGGEQYF
NA TRBJ2-7 TRBV5-1 CASSFTGDNYEQYF
NA TRBJ1-5 TRBV28 CASSLNQWGTGEYQPQHF
NA TRBJ2-2 TRBV2 CASRTGAPTGELFF
NA TRBJ1-1 TRBV6-6 CASSYSGGTEAFF
few TRBJ1-2 TRBV27 CASSLGQGVGYGYTF
NA TRBJ1-2 TRBV5-1 CASSLSRGDGYTF
NA TRBJ2-1 TRBV4-1 CASSLDRSSYNEQFF
NA TRBJ1-6 TRBV5-4 CASSFPGQANSPLHF
NA TRBJ2-3 TRBV28 CASSLRPPGTDTQYF
NA TRBJ2-3 TRBV19 CASSVGTGPGDTQYF
NA TRBJ2-5 TRBV7-9 CASSQTTSGDGRETQYF
many TRBJ1-2 TRBV5-8 CASSLGHGGYGYTF
NA TRBJ2-7 TRBV28 CASSRGQVSSYEQYF
once TRBJ2-7 TRBV4-2 CASSQVAGDSYEQYF
NA TRBJ2-1 TRBV5-1 CASSLRGLAGDEQFF
NA TRBJ1-5 TRBV7-8 CASSLVGAGGNSNQPQHF
NA TRBJ1-1 TRBV19 CASSLSDRVLTEAFF
NA TRBJ2-5 TRBV25-1 CASSEVAGVEETQYF
NA TRBJ2-1 TRBV10-3 CAISAPGQSYNEQFF
few TRBJ2-7 TRBV10-3 CAISETAYEQYF
NA TRBJ2-7 TRBV11-2 CASSLGGASYEQYF
NA TRBJ2-7 TRBV10-3 CAIRGGTGSYEQYF